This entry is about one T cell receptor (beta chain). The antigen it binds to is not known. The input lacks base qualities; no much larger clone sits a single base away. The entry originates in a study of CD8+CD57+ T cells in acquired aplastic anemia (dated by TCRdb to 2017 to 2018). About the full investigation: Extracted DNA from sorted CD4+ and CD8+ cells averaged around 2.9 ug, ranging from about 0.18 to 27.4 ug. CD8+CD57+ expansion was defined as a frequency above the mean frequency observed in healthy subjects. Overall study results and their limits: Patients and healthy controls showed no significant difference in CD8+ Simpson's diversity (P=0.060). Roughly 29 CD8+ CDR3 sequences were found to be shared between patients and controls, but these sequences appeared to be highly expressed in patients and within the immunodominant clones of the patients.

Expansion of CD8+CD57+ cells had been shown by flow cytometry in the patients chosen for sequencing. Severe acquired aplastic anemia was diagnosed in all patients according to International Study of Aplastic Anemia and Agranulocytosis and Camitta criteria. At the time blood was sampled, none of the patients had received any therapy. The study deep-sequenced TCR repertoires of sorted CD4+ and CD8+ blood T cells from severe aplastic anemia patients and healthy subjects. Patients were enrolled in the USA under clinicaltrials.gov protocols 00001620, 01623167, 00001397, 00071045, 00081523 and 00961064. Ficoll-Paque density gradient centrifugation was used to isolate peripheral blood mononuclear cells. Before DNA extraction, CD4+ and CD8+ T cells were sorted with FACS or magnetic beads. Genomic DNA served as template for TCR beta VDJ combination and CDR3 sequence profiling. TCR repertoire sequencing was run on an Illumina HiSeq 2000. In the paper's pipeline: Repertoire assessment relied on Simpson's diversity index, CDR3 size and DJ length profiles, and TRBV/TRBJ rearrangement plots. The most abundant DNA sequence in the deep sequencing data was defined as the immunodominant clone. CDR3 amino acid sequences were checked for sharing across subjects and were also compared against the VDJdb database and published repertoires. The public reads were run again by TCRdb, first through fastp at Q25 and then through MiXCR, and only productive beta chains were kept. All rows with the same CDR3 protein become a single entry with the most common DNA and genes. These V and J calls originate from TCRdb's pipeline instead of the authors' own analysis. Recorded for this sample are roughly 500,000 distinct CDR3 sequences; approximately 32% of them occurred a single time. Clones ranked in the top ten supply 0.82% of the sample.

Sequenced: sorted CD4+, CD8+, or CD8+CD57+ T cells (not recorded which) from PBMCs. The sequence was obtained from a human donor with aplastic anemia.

The CDR3 region has the sequence CASSTHGTNYGYTF. The bases are TGTGCCAGTAGTACCCACGGGACTAACTATGGCTACACCTTC. This sequence uses TRBV19 and TRBJ1-2; the D gene identity is not certain. CDR1 and CDR2 were assigned from the germline V gene (reference sequence) as LNHDA and SQIVND. The CDR3 starts with the cysteine, ends with the phenylalanine, and has 14 residues. Only the CDR3 DNA is retained, 42 bases long and in frame from the first base. Cut back by 4 bases and 0 bases, the V and J ends lie 9 bases apart. Beyond the CDR3, the reference TRBV19 and TRBJ1-2 genes provide the residues; the full variable domain reads: DGGITQSPKYLFRKEGQNVTLSCEQNLNHDAMYWYRQDPGQGLRLIYYSQIVNDFQKGDIAEGYSVSREKKESFPLTVTSAQKNPTAFYLCASSTHGTNYGYTFGSGTRLTVV.